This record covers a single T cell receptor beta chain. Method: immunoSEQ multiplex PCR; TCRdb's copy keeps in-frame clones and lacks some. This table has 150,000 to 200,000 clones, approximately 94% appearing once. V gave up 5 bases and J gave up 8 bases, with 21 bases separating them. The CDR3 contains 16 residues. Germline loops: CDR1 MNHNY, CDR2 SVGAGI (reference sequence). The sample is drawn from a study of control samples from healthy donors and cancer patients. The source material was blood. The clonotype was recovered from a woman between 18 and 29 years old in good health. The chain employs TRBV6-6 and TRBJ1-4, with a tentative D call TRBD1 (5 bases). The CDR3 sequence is CASSRPRTVGGEKLFF. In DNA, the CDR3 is TGTGCCAGCAGTCGACCGAGGACGGTCGGGGGGGAAAAACTGTTTTTT.